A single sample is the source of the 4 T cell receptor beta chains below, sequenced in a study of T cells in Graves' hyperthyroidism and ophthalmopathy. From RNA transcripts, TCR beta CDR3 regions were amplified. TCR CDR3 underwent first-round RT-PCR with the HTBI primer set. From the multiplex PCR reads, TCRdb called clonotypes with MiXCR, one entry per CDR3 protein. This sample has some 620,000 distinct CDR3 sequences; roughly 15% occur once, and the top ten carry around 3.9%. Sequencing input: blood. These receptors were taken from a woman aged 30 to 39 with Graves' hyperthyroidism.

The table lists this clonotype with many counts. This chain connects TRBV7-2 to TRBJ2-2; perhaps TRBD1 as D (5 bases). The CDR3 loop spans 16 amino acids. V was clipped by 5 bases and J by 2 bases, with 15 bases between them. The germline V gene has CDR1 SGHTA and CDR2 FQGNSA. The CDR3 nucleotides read TGTGCCAGCAGCCTGGGGCCAGGCAGCAACACCGGGGAGCTGTTTTTT. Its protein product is CASSLGPGSNTGELFF.

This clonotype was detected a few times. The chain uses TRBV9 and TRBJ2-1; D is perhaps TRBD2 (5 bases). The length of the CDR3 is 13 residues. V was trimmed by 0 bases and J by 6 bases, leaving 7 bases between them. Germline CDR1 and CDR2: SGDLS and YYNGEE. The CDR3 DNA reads TGTGCCAGCAGCGTAGACGAGGGCAATGAGCAGTTCTTC. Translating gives CASSVDEGNEQFF.

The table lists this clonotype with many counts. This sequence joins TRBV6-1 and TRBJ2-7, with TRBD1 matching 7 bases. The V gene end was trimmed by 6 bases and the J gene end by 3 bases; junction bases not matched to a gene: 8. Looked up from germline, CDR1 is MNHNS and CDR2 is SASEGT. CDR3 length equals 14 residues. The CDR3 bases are TGTGCCAGCAGGCGACAGGGCGGCGTCTACGAGCAGTACTTC. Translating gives CASRRQGGVYEQYF.

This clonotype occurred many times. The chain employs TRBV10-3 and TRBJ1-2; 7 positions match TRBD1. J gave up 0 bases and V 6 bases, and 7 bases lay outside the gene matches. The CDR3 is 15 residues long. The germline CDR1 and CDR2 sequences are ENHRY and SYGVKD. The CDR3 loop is CAISGGQAANYGYTF. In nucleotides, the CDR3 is TGTGCCATCAGCGGAGGACAGGCCGCTAACTATGGCTACACCTTC.